These 32 T cell receptor beta chains were all obtained from the same sample, sequenced in a study of T cell repertoires in ileal Crohn's disease (dated by TCRdb to the late 2010s). Receptors were amplified or captured by the immunoSEQ multiplex PCR assay. TCRdb's version of the immuneACCESS table is confined to in-frame rearrangements and falls short of the full clone set. An unresolved V gene accounts for under half of the shortfall where checked; the remainder is of unknown origin. This sample comprises 13,000 to 15,000 clones, around three quarters of them detected only once. The ten top clones hold 4% to 5% of the sample. Material for sequencing was ileal tissue. The receptors derive from an adult with Crohn's disease.

This rearrangement joins TRBV7-9 to TRBJ1-4; D remains ambiguous. CDR3 length equals 11 residues. The germline V gene encodes CDR1 SEHNR and CDR2 FQNEAQ (reference sequence). Trimming left V 5 bases short and J 6 bases short, with 4 bases between. CDR3 amino acids: CASSHYEKLFF. CDR3 in DNA: TGTGCCAGCAGCCACTATGAAAAACTGTTTTTT.

CDR3 protein: CAWSGRYEQYF. The CDR3 nucleotides read TGTGCCTGGAGTGGCAGATACGAGCAGTACTTC. This rearrangement joins TRBV30 to TRBJ2-7; no definite D call. Trimming took off 1 base at V and 4 bases at J, with 5 bases between the two ends. There are 11 residues in the CDR3. Germline CDR1 reads GTSNPN; CDR2 reads SVGIG (reference sequence).

The chain employs TRBV28 and TRBJ1-5; 9 nucleotides agree with TRBD1. After removal of 10 bases from V and 4 bases from J, the junction contained 11 bases not matched to a gene. Germline V gene sequence: CDR1 MDHEN, CDR2 SYDVKM. The CDR3 consists of 15 residues. The CDR3 is CATVERGQGNQPQHF. The CDR3, as DNA: TGTGCCACCGTGGAACGGGGACAGGGAAATCAGCCCCAGCATTTT.

The rearrangement joins TRBV6-5 to TRBJ1-2; TRBD1 might be the D (6 bases). This CDR3 is 13 amino acids long. The germline V gene encodes CDR1 MNHEY and CDR2 SVGAGI. Between the trimmed V and J ends, which lost 5 bases and 0 bases, there was a span of 7 bases. The CDR3 loop is CASSRTANYGYTF. The CDR3 nucleotides are TGTGCCAGCAGTCGGACAGCTAACTATGGCTACACCTTC.

The chain is built from TRBV19 and TRBJ1-1, with TRBD1 matching 7 bases. Looked up from germline, CDR1 is LNHDA and CDR2 is SQIVND (reference sequence). After removal of 3 bases from V and 0 bases from J, the junction contained 4 bases not matched to a gene. This CDR3 has 15 amino acids. The chain's CDR3 is CASSIEGGLNTEAFF. CDR3 sequence (DNA): TGTGCCAGTAGTATCGAAGGGGGCCTGAACACTGAAGCTTTCTTT.

The chain carries TRBV5-5 and TRBJ1-5; the D is unclear. Trimming removed 4 bases from V and 1 base from J, with 15 bases in between. Germline assignment: CDR1 SGHKS and CDR2 YYEKEE (reference sequence). The CDR3 loop spans 16 amino acids. This chain's CDR3 is CASSTSAVVSNQPQHF. The CDR3 DNA is TGTGCCAGCAGCACGTCGGCGGTCGTGAGCAATCAGCCCCAGCATTTT.

This clone has only a few counts. The chain links TRBV7-2 to TRBJ1-2, with 7 bases aligning to TRBD1. With 4 bases clipped from V and 4 bases from J, the junction kept 6 bases outside the gene matches. The CDR3 totals 14 residues. Germline loops: CDR1 SGHTA, CDR2 FQGNSA. The CDR3 spells CASSSRQGIYGYTF. The CDR3, as DNA: TGTGCCAGCAGCTCTAGACAGGGAATCTATGGCTACACCTTC.

This chain uses TRBV4-3 with TRBJ2-3, with a possible D match to TRBD1 (5 bases). The length of the CDR3 is 15 residues. With 1 base removed from V and 7 bases from J, the gap between germline ends came to 15 bases. The germline CDR1 and CDR2 sequences are LGHNA and YSLEER. DNA of the CDR3: TGCGCCAGCAGCCAAGCCTATTTGGGGCGCTATACGCAGTATTTT. Translated: CASSQAYLGRYTQYF.

The chain uses TRBV27 and TRBJ2-1; 10 nucleotides align to TRBD1. Germline loops: CDR1 MNHEY, CDR2 SMNVEV (reference sequence). The CDR3 is 19 amino acids. V dropped 4 bases and J dropped 3; count of bases not matched to a gene: 15. The CDR3 DNA reads as TGTGCCAGCAGTTCCCCAGCGAAGACAGGGGGCCGCCTCTACAATGAGCAGTTCTTC. It yields the protein CASSSPAKTGGRLYNEQFF.

This clone appeared a few times. The chain couples TRBV19 to TRBJ2-6; D is ambiguous. V lost 7 bases to trimming and J lost 1 base, with 17 bases between them. Germline values: CDR1 LNHDA, CDR2 SQIVND (reference sequence). The CDR3 sequence is 17 residues long. DNA for the CDR3: TGTGCCAGTACCATCGGAGTAGGCCCATCTGGGGCCAACGTCCTGACTTTC. It translates to CASTIGVGPSGANVLTF. The entire variable domain, with the rest obtained from reference TRBV19 and TRBJ2-6, is as follows: DGGITQSPKYLFRKEGQNVTLSCEQNLNHDAMYWYRQDPGQGLRLIYYSQIVNDFQKGDIAEGYSVSREKKESFPLTVTSAQKNPTAFYLCASTIGVGPSGANVLTFGAGSRLTVL.

The chain employs TRBV28 and TRBJ1-6; no clear D gene. V was pared by 8 bases and J by 0 bases, with 8 bases between. The CDR3 length is 14 residues. Germline CDR1 reads MDHEN; CDR2 reads SYDVKM. The CDR3 coding sequence is TGTGCCAGCTTCTCGAGCTCCTATAATTCACCCCTCCACTTT. Its translation is CASFSSSYNSPLHF.

The chain carries TRBV7-5 and TRBJ2-5; TRBD2 is the table's D call and was not checked against the DNA. TRBV7-5 is a pseudogene locus. The CDR3 runs to 14 residues. Written as DNA, the CDR3 is TGTGTCAGAAGCTTACCCCCTATAGCGGCCAATCAGTACTTC. Translated, it gives CVRSLPPIAANQYF.

This chain connects TRBV28 to TRBJ2-7; 7 nucleotides align to TRBD1. V lost 5 bases, J lost 4 bases, and 11 bases stayed unmatched. In germline, CDR1 is MDHEN, CDR2 SYDVKM. CDR3 length: 15 amino acids. The CDR3 protein is CASSPPGTATYEQYF. The CDR3 DNA reads as TGTGCCAGCAGTCCCCCCGGGACAGCAACTTACGAGCAGTACTTC.

This clone was recorded only once. The V call is TRBV25-1, the J call TRBJ2-3; D might be TRBD2 (5 bases). V lost 1 base and J 0 bases, leaving 5 bases between the germline ends. The CDR3 runs to 14 residues. The germline gives CDR1 MGHDK, CDR2 SYGVNS. The CDR3 reads CASSEWESTDTQYF. In DNA form, the CDR3 reads TGTGCCAGCAGTGAATGGGAGAGCACAGATACGCAGTATTTT.

By proportion, this clone is medium-sized (0.01 to 0.1%). The V gene is TRBV7-9, the J gene TRBJ2-5, with 13 bases fitting TRBD2. The CDR3 length is 18 residues. Germline V CDR1 and CDR2: SEHNR, FQNEAQ (reference sequence). J gave up 4 bases and V 1 base, and 9 bases lay outside the gene matches. The CDR3 spells CASSLETSGGTILETQYF. The CDR3 nucleotides are TGTGCCAGCAGCTTAGAGACTAGCGGGGGGACGATCTTAGAGACCCAGTACTTC.

The chain couples TRBV7-9 to TRBJ2-2; no definite D call. Germline CDR1 reads SEHNR; CDR2 reads FQNEAQ (reference sequence). Between the trimmed V and J ends, which lost 6 bases and 8 bases, there was a span of 10 bases. The CDR3 totals 12 residues. CDR3 bases: TGTGCCAGCAGAACAGAATTGGGGGAGCTGTTTTTT. It specifies CASRTELGELFF.

This chain connects TRBV7-3 to TRBJ1-5; perhaps TRBD1 as D (5 bases). CDR1 and CDR2 from the germline V gene are SGHTA and FQGTGA. V lost 3 bases and J 11 bases, leaving 14 bases between the germline ends. The CDR3 is made up of 13 amino acids. The CDR3 region has the DNA TGTGCCAGCAGCTTGGCGGGGGGTCGGACCCAGCATTTT. As protein: CASSLAGGRTQHF.

The chain links TRBV7-9 to TRBJ2-1; 10 bases are a match to TRBD2. The J segment lost 8 bases and the V segment lost 3 bases, leaving 4 bases of the junction unmatched. This CDR3 spans 14 amino acids. Per the germline V gene, CDR1 is SEHNR and CDR2 is FQNEAQ (reference sequence). The CDR3 region is CASSFGTSVDEQFF. CDR3 sequence (DNA): TGTGCCAGCAGCTTTGGGACTAGCGTAGATGAGCAGTTCTTC.

The chain uses TRBV7-3 and TRBJ2-5; the match to TRBD2 covers 11 bases. V shed 5 bases, J shed 2 bases, and the junction held 4 bases outside the gene matches. The CDR3 has 15 amino acids. The germline V gene encodes CDR1 SGHTA and CDR2 FQGTGA. CDR3 region: CASSPTSGGQETQYF. The DNA for the CDR3 is TGTGCCAGCAGCCCAACTAGCGGGGGACAAGAGACCCAGTACTTC. Complete variable domain (other parts from reference TRBV7-3 and TRBJ2-5): GAGVSQTPSNKVTEKGKYVELRCDPISGHTALYWYRQSLGQGPEFLIYFQGTGAADDSGLPNDRFFAVRPEGSVSTLKIQRTERGDSAVYLCASSPTSGGQETQYFGPGTRLLVL.

CDR3 amino acids: CASSLGRVANTEAFF. The DNA for the CDR3 is TGTGCCAGCAGCTTAGGTCGGGTCGCGAACACTGAAGCTTTCTTT. The chain couples TRBV7-2 to TRBJ1-1; no definite D call. The V gene lost 1 base and the J gene lost 1 base, with 10 bases spanning the gap. CDR1 SGHTA and CDR2 FQGNSA come from the germline V gene. The CDR3 totals 15 residues.

J is TRBJ2-5 and V is TRBV19; a weak D match, TRBD1 (6 bases). Trimming cost V 5 bases and J 7 bases, with 14 bases left between them. CDR3 size: 13 residues. Germline-derived CDR1 and CDR2 are LNHDA and SQIVND (reference sequence). The CDR3 sequence: CASSARGSGTQYF. The CDR3 bases are TGTGCCAGTAGTGCCAGGGGCTCGGGGACCCAGTACTTC.

The gene calls are TRBV7-2 and TRBJ1-5; TRBD1 aligns across 12 bases. The CDR3 totals 19 residues. CDR1 is SGHTA and CDR2 is FQGNSA in the germline V gene. Trimming took 5 bases from V and 0 from J; bases not matched to a gene: 11. The CDR3 DNA sequence: TGTGCCAGCAGCCTCAGGCCGGGACAGGGGGCAAGTAGCAATCAGCCCCAGCATTTT. Translated: CASSLRPGQGASSNQPQHF.

The chain couples TRBV6-5 to TRBJ1-6, with D perhaps TRBD1 (5 bases). The CDR3 loop spans 15 amino acids. Trimming removed 6 bases at V and 5 bases at J, with 14 bases between. Germline loops: CDR1 MNHEY, CDR2 SVGAGI. The CDR3, as DNA: TGTGCCAGCAGGCTTCGGACAAGGGATAATTCACCCCTCCACTTT. Protein product: CASRLRTRDNSPLHF.

This clone has more than one count but fewer than ten. V and J are TRBV11-2 and TRBJ1-1, with D tentatively TRBD1 (6 bases). V was trimmed by 7 bases and J by 6 bases, leaving 15 bases between them. Germline CDR1 reads SGHAT; CDR2 reads FQNNGV. This CDR3 has 13 residues. As DNA, the CDR3 is TGTGCCAGCAAAGTGGGGGGGGGCCCTGAAGCTTTCTTT. Amino acids: CASKVGGGPEAFF.

V and J are TRBV4-3 and TRBJ2-1, with 7 bases matching TRBD1. This CDR3 has 15 residues. V was pared by 4 bases and J by 10 bases, with 13 bases of the junction left unmatched. Germline loops: CDR1 LGHNA, CDR2 YSLEER. The CDR3 region is CASSPLQGVAREQFF. Here the CDR3 DNA reads TGCGCCAGCAGCCCTCTTCAGGGGGTGGCTCGGGAGCAGTTCTTC.

This clone was found a few times. The rearrangement links TRBV2 to TRBJ2-7; D is possibly TRBD1 (6 bases). Germline V CDR1 and CDR2: SNHLY, FYNNEI. V lost 7 bases, J lost 6 bases, and 22 bases lay in between. This CDR3 has 15 amino acids. The CDR3 DNA sequence: TGTGCCAGCAAAGGGTTGGGGGCGCCCTTGGGCGAGCAGTACTTC. This translates into CASKGLGAPLGEQYF.

This chain joins TRBV6-6 and TRBJ2-1; 7 nucleotides align to TRBD1. V shed 4 bases, J shed 7 bases, and the junction held 7 bases outside the gene matches. This CDR3 has 14 residues. Germline loops: CDR1 MNHNY, CDR2 SVGAGI (reference sequence). CDR3 DNA: TGTGCCAGCAGTTTCCTGACAGGGACGAATGAGCAGTTCTTC. Its translation is CASSFLTGTNEQFF.

On this clone: The same CDR3 also results from other DNA sequences found in this sample. The rearrangement uses TRBV11-3 and TRBJ1-1; perhaps TRBD1 as D (5 bases). V was pared by 5 bases and J by 1 base, with 11 bases between. Germline V gene data show CDR1 as SGHNT and CDR2 as YENEEA. The CDR3 has 14 amino acids. CDR3 DNA: TGTGCCAGCAGCCGTGGTAGGGGGAACACTGAAGCTTTCTTT. Translated, it gives CASSRGRGNTEAFF.

This clone was recorded only once. The chain recombines TRBV19 with TRBJ2-7; TRBD1 agrees at 9 bases. The CDR3 is 16 amino acids. Germline V lookup: CDR1 LNHDA, CDR2 SQIVND (reference sequence). J was trimmed by 2 bases and V by 1 base; bases with no gene match: 6. The DNA of the CDR3 is TGTGCCAGTAGTATAGCGGGCGACAGGGGGACCTACGAGCAGTACTTC. Amino acids: CASSIAGDRGTYEQYF.

The CDR3 DNA sequence: TGTGCCAGCAGCCCCAGCGCTTACACAGATACGCAGTATTTT. This sequence encodes CASSPSAYTDTQYF. The chain employs TRBV11-2 and TRBJ2-3; no clear D gene. Germline CDR1 is SGHAT and CDR2 is FQNNGV. The V and J ends lost 5 bases and 2 bases respectively, with 11 bases between them. This CDR3 comprises 14 residues.

The rearrangement uses TRBV2 and TRBJ2-5; 10 positions match TRBD1. This CDR3 spans 16 amino acids. Per germline, CDR1 SNHLY and CDR2 FYNNEI. V trimming: 11 bases; J trimming: 4 bases; junction bases outside the gene matches: 16. CDR3 in amino acids: CADESGQGVARETQYF. The CDR3 coding sequence is TGTGCCGATGAATCAGGACAGGGGGTCGCGCGAGAGACCCAGTACTTC.

V usage is TRBV7-2 and J usage is TRBJ1-2; D is unresolved. CDR3 length: 16 amino acids. V lost 1 base, J lost 0 bases, and 12 bases lay in between. Per germline, CDR1 SGHTA and CDR2 FQGNSA. The CDR3 reads CASSLDTGRTNYGYTF. CDR3 sequence (DNA): TGTGCCAGCAGCTTAGACACGGGTCGGACTAACTATGGCTACACCTTC. Combining the CDR3 with reference TRBV7-2 and TRBJ1-2 gives the whole variable domain GAGVSQSPSNKVTEKGKDVELRCDPISGHTALYWYRQSLGQGLEFLIYFQGNSAPDKSGLPSDRFSAERTGGSVSTLTIQRTQQEDSAVYLCASSLDTGRTNYGYTFGSGTRLTVV.